The rows below give T cell receptor beta chains drawn from one sample of a study of metastatic and nonmetastatic thyroid tumors. TCRdb re-clonotyped the PCR reads through MiXCR. The sample includes thousands of clones, approximately 20% seen only once; the top ten take approximately 24%. Sequencing was done on a sample of adjacent normal tissue. The source is a male donor with papillary thyroid cancer or a benign thyroid nodule (not recorded which). Some clones in this sample may be carry-over from other donors' samples. The CDR3 runs from the conserved cysteine through the conserved F or W. A D gene is named only where the DNA matches it firmly. Clone size is stated in some rows and not others, as once, few, many or a class when expanded.

V	size	J	D	DNA	CDR3
TRBV19	many	TRBJ2-7	-	TGTGCCAGTAGTAACACAGACAGGCTCTACGAGCAGTACTTC	CASSNTDRLYEQYF
TRBV4-1	few	TRBJ2-3	TRBD2	TGCGCCAGCAGCCAAGCCCGACTAGCGGGGGGTAGCACAGATACGCAGTATTTT	CASSQARLAGGSTDTQYF
TRBV3-1	few	TRBJ2-5	TRBD2	TGTGCCAGCAGCCAAGGGGGACTAGCGGAAATACAAGAGACCCAGTACTTC	CASSQGGLAEIQETQYF
TRBV15	many	TRBJ2-7	TRBD1	TGTGCCACCAGCAGAGAGTTAGGGGGCCACGAGCAGTACTTC	CATSRELGGHEQYF
TRBV10-3	few	TRBJ2-7	TRBD1	TGTGCCATCAGTGAGGGTGACAGGGGACACGAGCAGTACTTC	CAISEGDRGHEQYF
TRBV11-2	few	TRBJ2-7	-	TGTGCCAGCAGCGCTTTAGTGGGGGGACCGAGCTCCTACGAGCAGTACTTC	CASSALVGGPSSYEQYF
TRBV28	-	TRBJ1-2	-	TGTGCCAGCAGTATCGCGACGGGGAGAAAGGGCTACACCTTC	CASSIATGRKGYTF
TRBV27	-	TRBJ2-1	-	TGTGCCAGCAGTTGGGATAGGGGAGTTGAGCAGTTCTTC	CASSWDRGVEQFF
TRBV5-4	many	TRBJ2-2	-	TGTGCCAGCAGCAGTCTGGCCTCCGAAAGTTTCGGGGAGCTGTTTTTT	CASSSLASESFGELFF
TRBV7-9	-	TRBJ2-1	-	TGTGCCAGCAGCTCCGAGTACTCCTACAATGAGCAGTTCTTC	CASSSEYSYNEQFF
TRBV20-1	few	TRBJ2-7	-	TGCAGTGCTAGAACAGGGTATGGTTACGAGCAGTACTTC	CSARTGYGYEQYF
TRBV20-1	-	TRBJ1-1	-	TGCAGTGCTAGAGAAGGGAGCCGTGCCAACACTGAAGTTTTCTTT	CSAREGSRANTEVFF
TRBV19	medium-sized	TRBJ2-5	TRBD2	TGTGCCAGTAAGGCGGGAGGCCCCCAAGAGACCCAGTACTTC	CASKAGGPQETQYF
TRBV11-2	many	TRBJ2-2	TRBD2	TGTGCCAGCAGCCGGGCTAGCGGGAGACACACCGGGGAGCTGTTTTTT	CASSRASGRHTGELFF
TRBV6-1	many	TRBJ2-7	-	TGTGCCAGCAAGTTAAACATCTCCCCCTCCTACGAGCAGTACTTC	CASKLNISPSYEQYF
TRBV6-2/TRBV6-3	hyperexpanded	TRBJ2-1	TRBD2	TGTGCCAGCCGATTCACGACTAGCGGAAACAATGAGCAGTTCTTC	CASRFTTSGNNEQFF
TRBV30	medium-sized	TRBJ1-2	TRBD1	TGTGCCTGGAGTCAACAGGGGGCGCGGACCTTC	CAWSQQGARTF
TRBV6-1	many	TRBJ2-1	-	TGTGCCAGCAGCCCACGGTTTTCCCCCAGTGAGCAGCTCTTC	CASSPRFSPSEQLF
TRBV7-9	medium-sized	TRBJ1-1	-	TGTGCCAGCAGCTTAGGTCTTTCGGGGGCTGCTAACACTGAAGCTTTCTTT	CASSLGLSGAANTEAFF
TRBV24-1	-	TRBJ2-1	TRBD2	TGTGCCACCAGTGATCAGAAAATAGCGGGTCCGGGCAATGAGCAGTTCTTC	CATSDQKIAGPGNEQFF
TRBV12-5	medium-sized	TRBJ2-2	-	TGTGCTAGTGGTTTGGTAGCTTTACGTTCGGGCAACACCGGGGAGCTGTTTTTT	CASGLVALRSGNTGELFF
TRBV6-1	many	TRBJ1-6	TRBD1	TGTGCCAGCAGCACCGGGACAGGGGCGATTAATTCACCCCTCCACTTT	CASSTGTGAINSPLHF
TRBV14	-	TRBJ1-6	-	TGTGCCAGCAGCCAACATGTTACTGGCTCACCCCTCCACTTT	CASSQHVTGSPLHF
TRBV20-1	medium-sized	TRBJ2-7	-	TGCAGTGCAAACCTCGGTCCCTCGGGAGAGCAGTACTTC	CSANLGPSGEQYF
TRBV2	few	TRBJ2-7	-	TGTGCCAGCAGTGAAGAAAAAGGTGCCGAGCAGTACTTC	CASSEEKGAEQYF
TRBV5-4	many	TRBJ2-3	TRBD2	TGTGCCAGCAGCTTGGAAGCGGGGGAGCTAGATACGCAGTATTTT	CASSLEAGELDTQYF
TRBV6-2/TRBV6-3	medium-sized	TRBJ1-1	-	TGTGCCAGCAGTTTCTTCACAAGGCACACTGAAGCTTTCTTT	CASSFFTRHTEAFF
TRBV27	large	TRBJ2-3	-	TGTGCCAGCAGCCAGGGGCCCGGAGGGGCTACGCAGTATTTT	CASSQGPGGATQYF
TRBV20-1	once	TRBJ1-6	-	TGCAGTGCTGAGGGGAATAATTCACCCCTCCACTTT	CSAEGNNSPLHF
TRBV3-1	-	TRBJ1-2	-	TGTGCCAGCAGCCAAGCATATGGGGCCCAGATCTCTGGCTACACCTTC	CASSQAYGAQISGYTF
TRBV28	-	TRBJ2-5	-	TGTGCCACATCCCACAGCCAAGAGACACAGTACTTC	CATSHSQETQYF
TRBV2	few	TRBJ2-1	-	TGTGCCAGCAGTTTACAGTCTGTTTACAATGAGCAGTTCTTC	CASSLQSVYNEQFF
TRBV7-9	many	TRBJ1-1	TRBD1	TGTGCCAGCAGCTTCCCGGCAGGGGGTTTTAACACTGAAGCTTTCTTT	CASSFPAGGFNTEAFF
TRBV2	few	TRBJ2-2	-	TGTGCCAGCAGTGCGGGGCCGGGGGAGCTGTTTTTT	CASSAGPGELFF
TRBV9	medium-sized	TRBJ1-1	-	TGTGCCAGCGGGCAGGGGCCGAACACTGAAGCTTTCTTT	CASGQGPNTEAFF